The 21 T cell receptor beta chains listed next were all sequenced from one sample in a study of shared clonotypes between healthy human individuals. Only in-frame clones appear in the TCRdb table, and some are missing; sequencing was by immunoSEQ multiplex PCR. The sample holds roughly 500,000 clones, about 85% seen once. The sequencing input was PBMCs. The source is a woman aged 40 to 50 in good health. Some clones in this sample may be carry-over from other donors' samples.

The V gene is TRBV6-5, the J gene TRBJ2-7; 9 bases match TRBD1. Per germline, CDR1 MNHEY and CDR2 SVGAGI. V was clipped by 2 bases and J by 5 bases; unmatched bases: 7. The CDR3 runs to 15 residues. CDR3 region: CASSYTGTGRNEQYF. The CDR3 region has the DNA TGTGCCAGCAGTTACACGGGGACAGGGAGGAACGAGCAGTACTTC.

Concerning this clone: This sample also contains other DNA sequences that code for the same CDR3. The gene calls are TRBV2 and TRBJ2-3; either TRBD1 or TRBD2 may supply D (5 bases each). Trimming took off 10 bases at V and 3 bases at J, with 11 bases between the two ends. This CDR3 has 12 residues. Germline CDR1 is SNHLY and CDR2 is FYNNEI. CDR3 DNA: TGTGCCACGTGGGGCGGGACAGATACGCAGTATTTT. It translates to CATWGGTDTQYF.

This clone has a handful of counts. The V and J genes are TRBV1 and TRBJ2-3; whether TRBD2, the table's D call, matches the DNA was not checked. TRBV1 is recorded as a pseudogene. The CDR3 runs to 18 residues. CDR3 region: CTTMGLAGRFGYTDTQYF. DNA for the CDR3: TGCACCACCATGGGACTAGCGGGACGATTTGGGTACACAGATACGCAGTATTTT.

The CDR3, as DNA: TGTGCCAGCAGCTCGGGACTACACTCCTACGAGCAGTACTTC. Its protein product is CASSSGLHSYEQYF. The chain uses TRBV7-2 and TRBJ2-7, with 7 bases matching TRBD2. Germline CDR1 SGHTA, CDR2 FQGNSA. The CDR3 runs 14 residues. Trimming at V came to 4 bases and at J to 0 bases, leaving 3 bases not matched to a gene.

This clone was recorded many times. Other DNA sequences of this sample code for an identical CDR3. This chain uses TRBV7-2 with TRBJ2-1; D uncertain. V was clipped by 5 bases and J by 0 bases, with 8 bases between them. Germline lookup yields CDR1 SGHTA and CDR2 FQGNSA. The CDR3 is 14 amino acids. The CDR3 is CASSPRSSYNEQFF. The CDR3 nucleotides read TGTGCCAGCAGCCCCCGTAGCTCCTACAATGAGCAGTTCTTC.

For the CDR3, the DNA is TGTGCCAGCAGTTTTGCTAGCGGGTTCTCCTACGAGCAGTACTTC. Protein product: CASSFASGFSYEQYF. V usage is TRBV28 and J usage is TRBJ2-7; 8 nucleotides match TRBD2. Germline-derived CDR1 and CDR2 are MDHEN and SYDVKM. V gave up 3 bases and J gave up 0 bases; unmatched junction bases: 4. This CDR3 spans 15 amino acids. The full variable domain, completed using reference TRBV28 and TRBJ2-7, is DVKVTQSSRYLVKRTGEKVFLECVQDMDHENMFWYRQDPGLGLRLIYFSYDVKMKEKGDIPEGYSVSREKKERFSLILESASTNQTSMYLCASSFASGFSYEQYFGPGTRLTVT.

This chain uses TRBV7-3 with TRBJ2-1; tentative D call: TRBD2 (6 bases). Trimming pared 2 bases from V and 6 bases from J, leaving 20 bases between. This CDR3 contains 17 residues. In germline, CDR1 is SGHTA, CDR2 FQGTGA. The CDR3 DNA reads TGTGCCAGCAGCTTACATGGTATAGCGGTAGTTGGCAATGAGCAGTTCTTC. Its protein is CASSLHGIAVVGNEQFF.

The chain couples TRBV30 to TRBJ1-2; 10 nucleotides line up with TRBD1. Germline trimming cut 7 bases from V and 3 bases from J; bases unmatched to any gene: 11. Looked up from germline, CDR1 is GTSNPN and CDR2 is SVGIG (reference sequence). CDR3 size: 15 residues. The CDR3 is CASPCKGQGYYGYTF. The CDR3 coding sequence is TGTGCCTCCCCCTGCAAGGGACAGGGGTACTATGGCTACACCTTC.

The rearrangement links TRBV29-1 to TRBJ2-3; 7 nucleotides match TRBD2. J was trimmed by 0 bases and V by 6 bases; bases with no gene match: 9. The CDR3 has 15 residues. Germline CDR1 reads SQVTM; CDR2 reads ANQGSEA. In DNA form, the CDR3 reads TGCAGCGTGACGGGAGGCGACCGTAGCACAGATACGCAGTATTTT. Translation gives CSVTGGDRSTDTQYF.

The chain employs TRBV27 and TRBJ1-2; 12 positions match TRBD1. J was trimmed by 4 bases and V by 2 bases; bases with no gene match: 11. The CDR3 runs to 18 residues. The germline CDR1 and CDR2 sequences are MNHEY and SMNVEV (reference sequence). CDR3 protein: CASSLIGTGGAGSYGYTF. DNA of the CDR3: TGTGCCAGCAGTTTAATCGGGACAGGGGGCGCAGGTTCCTATGGCTACACCTTC.

V usage is TRBV28 and J usage is TRBJ1-3; 12 bases line up with TRBD1. Trimming removed 6 bases from V and 3 bases from J; junction bases left unmatched: 3. CDR3 length equals 15 residues. Germline CDR1 is MDHEN and CDR2 is SYDVKM. CDR3 sequence: CASSGDRGLGNTIYF. DNA for the CDR3: TGTGCCAGCAGCGGGGACAGGGGGCTTGGAAACACCATATATTTT.

The count of this clone is one. V usage is TRBV2 and J usage is TRBJ2-7, with 7 bases lining up with TRBD2. Trimming cost V 6 bases and J 5 bases; bases outside gene matches: 7. CDR1 is SNHLY and CDR2 is FYNNEI in the germline V gene. The CDR3 extends over 13 amino acids. The CDR3 DNA reads as TGTGCCAGCAGGGCGGGAGAAGGCCACGAGCAGTACTTC. This translates into CASRAGEGHEQYF.

The chain combines TRBV5-1 with TRBJ1-2; D unclear. Germline assignment: CDR1 SGHRS and CDR2 YFSETQ. The CDR3 is 14 residues long. Trimming stripped 2 bases from V and 4 bases from J, with 12 bases between. The CDR3 reads CASSFNPDGYGYTF. CDR3 in DNA: TGCGCCAGCAGCTTCAACCCGGACGGCTATGGCTACACCTTC.

The V gene is TRBV28, the J gene TRBJ1-6; D unresolved. Germline CDR1 reads MDHEN; CDR2 reads SYDVKM. The germline V and J ends were trimmed by 4 bases and 7 bases, with 14 bases remaining between them. The CDR3 is 15 residues long. This CDR3 is CASSWGKGGNSPLHF. Written as DNA, the CDR3 is TGTGCCAGCAGTTGGGGTAAGGGTGGAAATTCACCCCTCCACTTT.

The chain has TRBV29-1 and TRBJ2-5; 7 bases align to TRBD1. The V and J ends lost 7 bases and 4 bases, in that order; junction bases with no gene match: 9. This CDR3 comprises 13 residues. Germline CDR1 is SQVTM and CDR2 is ANQGSEA. CDR3 sequence: CSAGSPGGETQYF. The CDR3 nucleotides are TGCAGCGCCGGATCGCCAGGGGGAGAGACCCAGTACTTC.

This sequence joins TRBV5-4 and TRBJ2-1, with 11 bases matching TRBD2. Germline-derived CDR1 and CDR2 are SGHNT and YYREEE (reference sequence). The CDR3 sequence is 14 residues long. Trimming cost V 2 bases and J 7 bases; bases outside gene matches: 2. CDR3 protein: CASSFPSGRNEQFF. CDR3 DNA: TGTGCCAGCAGCTTCCCTAGCGGGAGGAATGAGCAGTTCTTC.

This chain uses TRBV7-9 with TRBJ2-1; D is ambiguous. The CDR3 loop spans 11 amino acids. V lost 1 base to trimming and J lost 8 bases, with 3 bases between them. CDR1 SEHNR and CDR2 FQNEAQ come from the germline V gene (reference sequence). Written as DNA, the CDR3 is TGTGCCAGCAGCTTAGTCGATGAGCAGTTCTTC. Residues: CASSLVDEQFF.

J is TRBJ1-2 and V is TRBV19; tentative D call: TRBD1 (5 bases). The germline V and J ends were trimmed by 4 bases and 2 bases, with 17 bases remaining between them. Per the germline V gene, CDR1 is LNHDA and CDR2 is SQIVND (reference sequence). CDR3 length equals 16 residues. The DNA of the CDR3 is TGTGCCAGTAGTACCCCCCCGGGGCAGCTGAACTATGGCTACACCTTC. Translation gives CASSTPPGQLNYGYTF. The complete variable domain, with remaining parts taken from reference TRBV19 and TRBJ1-2, reads DGGITQSPKYLFRKEGQNVTLSCEQNLNHDAMYWYRQDPGQGLRLIYYSQIVNDFQKGDIAEGYSVSREKKESFPLTVTSAQKNPTAFYLCASSTPPGQLNYGYTFGSGTRLTVV.

The chain is built from TRBV5-6 and TRBJ2-1; D not certain. The CDR3 runs to 12 residues. Germline CDR1 SGHDT, CDR2 YYEEEE. V lost 3 bases, J lost 9 bases, and 10 bases lay in between. The CDR3 nucleotides read TGTGCCAGCAGCTCCCCTACGGGTGAGCAGTTCTTC. This translates into CASSSPTGEQFF.

This clone has a single count. The CDR3 region has the DNA TGTGCCAGCGGCTCTCAGGACTATGGCTACACCTTC. Its translation: CASGSQDYGYTF. The chain combines TRBV6-5 with TRBJ1-2; D unresolved. This CDR3 region has 12 residues. The ends were cut back, 8 bases at V and 3 bases at J, with 10 bases in the middle. Germline assignment: CDR1 MNHEY and CDR2 SVGAGI.

This sequence joins TRBV9 and TRBJ1-1; perhaps TRBD1 as D (6 bases). Trimming removed 4 bases at V and 4 bases at J, with 17 bases between. The CDR3 has 15 amino acids. Germline CDR1 reads SGDLS; CDR2 reads YYNGEE. CDR3: CASSPVGRGFTEAFF. CDR3 bases: TGTGCCAGCAGCCCAGTGGGTAGGGGGTTCACTGAAGCTTTCTTT.